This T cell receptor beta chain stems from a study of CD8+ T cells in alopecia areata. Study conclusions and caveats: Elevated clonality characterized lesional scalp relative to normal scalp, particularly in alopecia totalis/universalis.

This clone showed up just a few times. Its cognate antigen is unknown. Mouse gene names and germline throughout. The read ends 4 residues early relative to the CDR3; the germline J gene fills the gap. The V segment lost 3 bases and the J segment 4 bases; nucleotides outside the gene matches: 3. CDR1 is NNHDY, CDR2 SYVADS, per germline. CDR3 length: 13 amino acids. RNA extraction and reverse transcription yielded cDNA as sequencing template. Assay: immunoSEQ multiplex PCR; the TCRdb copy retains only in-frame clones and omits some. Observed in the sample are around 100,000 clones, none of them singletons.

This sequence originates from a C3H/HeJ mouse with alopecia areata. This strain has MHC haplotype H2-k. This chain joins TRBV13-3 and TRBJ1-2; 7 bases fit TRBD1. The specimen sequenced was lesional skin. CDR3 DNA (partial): TGTGCCAGCAGTGTCACAGGGGTCTCC. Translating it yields CASSVTGVS. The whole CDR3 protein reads CASSVTGVSDYTF.